Shown below are 4 T cell receptor beta chains from a single sample sequenced in a study of PD-1 blockade in classical Hodgkin lymphoma. Produced via immunoSEQ multiplex PCR; TCRdb's table is partial and in-frame only. This sample has 45,000 or so clones, with around 70% found just once. Every single patient, without exception, relapsed after autologous stem cell transplantation, and brentuximab vedotin exposure varied. The sample here was peripheral blood mononuclear cells (PBMCs), taken at baseline. These receptors were obtained from a human donor with classical Hodgkin lymphoma.

The rearrangement uses TRBV5-1 and TRBJ2-1, with D possibly TRBD2 on 5 matching bases. The germline gives CDR1 SGHRS, CDR2 YFSETQ. The CDR3 covers 14 residues. V shed 0 bases and J shed 10 bases, with 14 bases lying between them. The CDR3 region is CASSLESSLQEQFF. As DNA, the CDR3 is TGCGCCAGCAGCTTGGAGTCTAGCCTTCAGGAGCAGTTCTTC.

The chain joins TRBV27 to TRBJ2-1, with D tentatively TRBD2 (5 bases). This CDR3 region has 15 residues. The germline V gene encodes CDR1 MNHEY and CDR2 SMNVEV (reference sequence). V lost 6 bases and J 0 bases, leaving 12 bases between the germline ends. The CDR3 reads CASRITSFSYNEQFF. DNA for the CDR3: TGTGCCAGCAGGATAACTAGTTTCTCCTACAATGAGCAGTTCTTC.

V usage is TRBV10-3 and J usage is TRBJ2-5; a weak D match, TRBD1 (5 bases). The germline CDR1 and CDR2 sequences are ENHRY and SYGVKD. V was clipped by 4 bases and J by 4 bases, with 13 bases between them. This CDR3 is 14 amino acids long. This CDR3 is CAISGRQSGETQYF. For the CDR3, the DNA is TGTGCCATCAGTGGACGACAGTCGGGAGAGACCCAGTACTTC.

The chain employs TRBV6-6 and TRBJ2-7; the match to TRBD1 covers 9 bases. This CDR3 has 15 residues. CDR1 is MNHNY and CDR2 is SVGAGI in the germline V gene (reference sequence). V lost 2 bases to trimming and J lost 6 bases; unmatched junction nucleotides: 8. The CDR3, as DNA: TGTGCCAGCAGTTACGACGAGGGGACAGGGAGCGAGCAGTACTTC. Residues: CASSYDEGTGSEQYF.